This TCR beta chain was profiled in a study of T cell clonality in common variable immunodeficiency. Whole-study findings and limits: In common variable immunodeficiency, TCR beta chains reportedly carried fewer deletions and N-nucleotide insertions. Compared with healthy controls, CVID subjects showed increased TCRbeta clonality, mostly in about a third.

Patients and controls were mostly of Caucasian heritage. This clone was picked up many times. Its antigen remains unknown. The missing CDR3 end, 3 residues past where the read stops, is filled in from the germline J gene. Method: immunoSEQ multiplex PCR; TCRdb's copy keeps in-frame clones and lacks some. This sample has about 39,000 clones, each found more than once. The ends lost 6 bases at V and 2 bases at J; junction bases unmatched: 7. This CDR3 contains 15 residues. The germline V gene encodes CDR1 MRHNA and CDR2 SNTAGT. Sequencing was carried out using peripheral blood mononuclear cells. The TCR was taken from a person aged 18 to 70 in good health. The chain has TRBV6-4 and TRBJ2-5; 9 bases line up with TRBD1. This chain's CDR3 is CASSPDRGGQETQYF. The CDR3 DNA, read in part, is TGTGCCAGCAGCCCGGACAGGGGAGGGCAAGAGACC.